This T cell receptor (beta chain) derives from a study of shared clonotypes between healthy human individuals. The wider study: Each donor had three CD4 naive, three CD4 memory, two CD8 naive and one CD8 memory plate.

Clones were sequenced by immunoSEQ multiplex PCR, and TCRdb holds only the in-frame ones, with some missing. Of about 2.2 million clones in the sample, 80% to 95% were seen once. Selected positively for CCR7 and CD45RO-negative, naive CD8 cells excluded terminally differentiated effector memory CD45RA+ cells. Per the germline V gene, CDR1 is GTSNPN and CDR2 is SVGIG (reference sequence). V shed 6 bases, J shed 6 bases, and the junction held 25 bases outside the gene matches. This CDR3 is built from 19 residues. This clonotype originated in a man between 18 and 35 years old in good health. Some clones in this sample may be carry-over from other donors' samples. The rearrangement joins TRBV30 to TRBJ2-3, with 9 bases that match TRBD2. Sequenced input: naive CD8+ T cells from PBMCs. The CDR3 DNA reads TGTGCCTGTAAAGTCTACGTCATGGGACTAGCTTTTATAACGGATACGCAGTATTTT. This translates into CACKVYVMGLAFITDTQYF. The complete variable domain, with remaining parts taken from reference TRBV30 and TRBJ2-3, reads SQTIHQWPATLVQPVGSPLSLECTVEGTSNPNLYWYRQAAGRGLQLLFYSVGIGQISSEVPQNLSASRPQDRQFILSSKKLLLSDSGFYLCACKVYVMGLAFITDTQYFGPGTRLTVL.